These T cell receptor beta chains were read from a single sample in a study of blood T cell repertoires in COVID-19. Measured with immunoSEQ multiplex PCR; TCRdb has only the in-frame clones, and not every one. The data hold about 130,000 clones, with almost 85% observed a single time. The sequencing sample was made of peripheral blood. The receptors shown here come from a human donor in a cohort sampled during active COVID-19. CDR3s include the opening cysteine and the closing phenylalanine or tryptophan. D genes are given only for firm matches. Size is omitted from some rows. Given values are once, few, many or a class for expanded clones.

TRBV6-5,TRBD2,14,TRBJ2-7,-,TGTGCCAGCAGTCGGACTAGTGAAGCCTACGAGCAGTACTTC,CASSRTSEAYEQYF
TRBV11-3,-,13,TRBJ2-5,-,TGTGCCAGCAGCGTAAGACCGGGAGAGACCCAGTACTTC,CASSVRPGETQYF
TRBV29-1,-,14,TRBJ2-3,-,TGCAGCGTTGAGGAGGTTCCTAGCACAGATACGCAGTATTTT,CSVEEVPSTDTQYF
TRBV6-5,TRBD2,15,TRBJ2-5,-,TGTGCCAGCAGTACCACTAGCGGGGGGCGAGAGACCCAGTACTTC,CASSTTSGGRETQYF
TRBV27,-,17,TRBJ1-6,-,TGTGCCAGCAGTTTCCGTGGACAGAGCTCCTATAATTCACCCCTCCACTTT,CASSFRGQSSYNSPLHF
TRBV6-1,-,18,TRBJ1-2,-,TGTGCCAGCAGTGAAGTCGGGCCCGCCAGGGTTGGTGGCTATGGCTACACCTTC,CASSEVGPARVGGYGYTF
TRBV6-1,TRBD2,15,TRBJ2-5,-,TGTGCCAGCAGTGATTTAGGATCGGGGGGAGAGACCCAGTACTTC,CASSDLGSGGETQYF
TRBV6-4,TRBD1,13,TRBJ1-1,-,TGTGCCAGCAGAAAAGGACAGGGGGCTGAAGCTTTCTTT,CASRKGQGAEAFF
TRBV11-2,TRBD2,16,TRBJ2-7,-,TGTGCCAGCAGCCTGAGCGGGGGGGCAGGTGGGTACGAGCAGTACTTC,CASSLSGGAGGYEQYF
TRBV6-6,-,12,TRBJ1-1,-,TGTGCCAGCAGCCTGGGAGTAACTGAAGCTTTCTTT,CASSLGVTEAFF
TRBV3-1/TRBV3-2,TRBD1,14,TRBJ2-3,few,TGTGCCAGCAGCAAACCGGGACAGCCAAGAGGGCAGTATTTT,CASSKPGQPRGQYF
TRBV3-1/TRBV3-2,-,15,TRBJ1-5,-,TGTGCCAGCAGCCAAGGGGGGCTGAAGAATCAGCCCCAGCATTTT,CASSQGGLKNQPQHF
TRBV10-3,TRBD1,14,TRBJ2-5,-,TGTGCCAAGATAGGACAGGGGATGTCAGAGACCCAGTACTTC,CAKIGQGMSETQYF
TRBV28,-,13,TRBJ1-2,-,TGTGCCAGCAGTTTATGGGGGGCCTATGGCTACACCTTC,CASSLWGAYGYTF
TRBV2,-,15,TRBJ2-3,-,TGTGCCAGCAGTGAAGCGGAAACAGAGATGGATACGCAGTATTTT,CASSEAETEMDTQYF
TRBV6-6,-,14,TRBJ2-7,-,TGTGCCAGCAGAGGCGAGGTGCAAGCCTACGAGCAGTACTTC,CASRGEVQAYEQYF
TRBV10-1,-,13,TRBJ2-3,-,TGCGCCAGCTTGGACAGAGACACAGATACGCAGTATTTT,CASLDRDTDTQYF
TRBV6-6,-,16,TRBJ1-4,-,TGTGCCAGCAGTTACTCGGTTGGGGGGAAAAATGAAAAACTGTTTTTT,CASSYSVGGKNEKLFF
TRBV5-1,TRBD2,16,TRBJ2-5,-,TGCGCCAGCAGCTTGGGTCCTAGCGGGGGGGAAGAGACCCAGTACTTC,CASSLGPSGGEETQYF
TRBV6-1,-,13,TRBJ1-2,-,TGTGCCAGCAGTGAGAGAGAGAACTATGGCTACACCTTC,CASSERENYGYTF
TRBV4-2,-,15,TRBJ1-5,-,TGTGCCAGCAGCCCCTCAGACGGGTCGGATCAGCCCCAGCATTTT,CASSPSDGSDQPQHF
TRBV7-9,-,9,TRBJ1-4,-,TGTGCCGTCGGTGAAAAACTGTTTTTT,CAVGEKLFF
TRBV30,TRBD1,15,TRBJ1-2,-,TGTGCCTGGGCCCCATATCGACAGGGGAACTATGGCTACACCTTC,CAWAPYRQGNYGYTF
TRBV6-5,TRBD1,13,TRBJ1-5,few,TGTGCCAGCGCGACAGGGGGCAATCAGCCCCAGCATTTT,CASATGGNQPQHF
TRBV10-3,TRBD1,16,TRBJ1-1,-,TGTGCCATCAGGCGCGGCGGCGGACAGGGAGACACTGAAGCTTTCTTT,CAIRRGGGQGDTEAFF
TRBV27,TRBD1,13,TRBJ2-7,few,TGTGCCAGCAGTGGGACAGGGTTGTACGAGCAGTACTTC,CASSGTGLYEQYF
TRBV19,-,14,TRBJ1-5,-,TGTGCCAGTAGTACCATGTCCGGGAATCAGCCCCAGCATTTT,CASSTMSGNQPQHF
TRBV2,TRBD1,15,TRBJ2-7,-,TGTGCCAGCAGTGGCAACGGACAGGGTTTAGACGAGCAGTACTTC,CASSGNGQGLDEQYF
TRBV7-2,-,14,TRBJ2-5,-,TGTGCCAGCAGCCCCGGAGGGATGCAAGAGACCCAGTACTTC,CASSPGGMQETQYF
TRBV18,-,15,TRBJ2-2,few,TGTGCCAGCTCACCATCCCAGGACAGCACCGGGGAGCTGTTTTTT,CASSPSQDSTGELFF
TRBV11-3,TRBD1,15,TRBJ2-1,-,TGTGCCAGCAGCCCGCCGGGACAGGGGCGGAATGAGCAGTTCTTC,CASSPPGQGRNEQFF
TRBV7-9,TRBD1,16,TRBJ1-2,-,TGTGCCAGCAGCCCAGGGGGACAGGGGTACCTATATGGCTACACCTTC,CASSPGGQGYLYGYTF
TRBV19,-,13,TRBJ1-1,-,TGTGCTTCAGGGCAGGCTTTGAACACTGAAGCTTTCTTT,CASGQALNTEAFF
TRBV18,TRBD1,12,TRBJ1-4,-,TGTGCCAGCTCACCCGGACAGGGAAAACTGTTTTTT,CASSPGQGKLFF
TRBV14,TRBD2,17,TRBJ2-1,-,TGTGCCAGCAGCCAAATAGCGGGGGCTTCCTCCTACAATGAGCAGTTCTTC,CASSQIAGASSYNEQFF
TRBV15,-,15,TRBJ2-7,-,TGTGCCACCAGCAGAGGCGGGGGCTCCTCCTACGAGCAGTACTTC,CATSRGGGSSYEQYF
TRBV27,-,14,TRBJ1-2,-,TGTGCCAGCAGTTTACATACCGGGGTTTATGGCTACACCTTC,CASSLHTGVYGYTF
TRBV7-2,TRBD1,14,TRBJ2-1,-,TGTGCCAGCAGCTTAAGACCAGGGGGCGATGAGCAGTTCTTC,CASSLRPGGDEQFF
TRBV9,TRBD2,16,TRBJ2-5,-,TGTGCCAGCAGCGTGGGACTAGCGGGGGTACAAGAGACCCAGTACTTC,CASSVGLAGVQETQYF
TRBV5-1,-,15,TRBJ2-1,once,TGCGCCAGCAGCTTGACCCCTGGGACACCTAATGAGCAGTTCTTC,CASSLTPGTPNEQFF
TRBV4-2,-,16,TRBJ2-7,-,TGTGCCAGCAGTCCAAATCCCGGGACACCGAACTACGAGCAGTACTTC,CASSPNPGTPNYEQYF
TRBV25-1,-,18,TRBJ2-7,-,TGTGCCAGCAGTGACCCCGGTTACGGATTAGCGGAGACCTACGAGCAGTACTTC,CASSDPGYGLAETYEQYF
TRBV27,-,13,TRBJ1-2,-,TGTGCCAGCAGTTTAAGAGAAAACTATGGCTACACCTTC,CASSLRENYGYTF
TRBV6-5,TRBD1,15,TRBJ1-6,-,TGTGCCAGCAGTTACTCGGACAGGCGAAATTCACCCCTCCACTTT,CASSYSDRRNSPLHF
TRBV29-1,TRBD1,13,TRBJ2-7,few,TGCAGCGTTGCCACTCAGGGACAGGCCGTGCAGTACTTC,CSVATQGQAVQYF
TRBV2,-,14,TRBJ1-4,-,TGTGCCAGCAGTGATCTAGGTTGGGATGAAAAACTGTTTTTT,CASSDLGWDEKLFF
TRBV15,TRBD1,15,TRBJ1-1,-,TGTGCCACCAGCGGGGGACAGGGGAGGGACACTGAAGCTTTCTTT,CATSGGQGRDTEAFF
TRBV19,TRBD1,15,TRBJ1-4,-,TGTGCCAGTAGTTTGGACAGGGTCGTTGGTGAAAAACTGTTTTTT,CASSLDRVVGEKLFF
TRBV3-1/TRBV3-2,TRBD2,14,TRBJ2-7,-,TGTGCCAGCAGCCTAAGACTAGCGGGATACGAGCAGTACTTC,CASSLRLAGYEQYF